The clone carrying this T cell receptor beta chain has a handful of counts. What it recognizes is unknown. The CDR3 has 13 amino acids. Germline-derived CDR1 and CDR2 are LNHDA and SQIVND (reference sequence). V lost 2 bases to trimming and J lost 4 bases, with 6 bases between them. These data are taken from a study of human T cells and chemical hapten exposure. Time point described: pre-sensitization, week 0. Treatment here: therapeutic diphenylcyclopropenone sensitization with weekly scalp DPC. The study, taken as a whole, reports: High-frequency TCRs, those above 1 in 1000, stayed the same after DPC sensitization.

Unique molecular identifiers were attached to individual cDNA molecules during library preparation. One entry per CDR3 protein, called by TCRdb with MiXCR from the RACE reads. Among over 300,000 distinct CDR3 sequences listed, less than 6.5% were seen once. The sequences come from whole blood, collected in connection with sensitization to the hapten diphenylcyclopropenone (DPC). This TCR was sampled from a woman aged 45-59 years with alopecia areata. Some clones in this sample may be carry-over from other donors' samples. V gene TRBV19 combines with J gene TRBJ1-5; unclear D gene. This CDR3 reads CASSITANQPQHF. The CDR3 DNA reads TGTGCCAGTAGTATAACAGCTAATCAGCCCCAGCATTTT.